The 8 T cell receptor beta chains below were found in one sample sequenced in a study of shared T cell receptors in the human thymus. TCRdb's table, derived via immunoSEQ multiplex PCR, lists solely in-frame clones and lacks some. The sample has some 720,000 clones; around nine tenths are singletons. These data are also associated with another study on human thymus T cells.

Sequencing input: thymocytes. The receptor set was obtained from a boy less than two years old with a congenital heart defect.

The V gene is TRBV21-1, the J gene TRBJ1-4; the table's D call, TRBD1, has no DNA check behind it. TRBV21-1 is an annotated pseudogene. This CDR3 is built from 16 residues. This CDR3 reads CASSKGGRGSNEKLFF. In DNA, the CDR3 is TGTGCCAGCAGCAAAGGAGGCAGGGGTAGTAATGAAAAACTGTTTTTT.

The chain couples TRBV4-2 to TRBJ2-7, with TRBD2 identical over 7 bases. This CDR3 is 17 amino acids long. From germline, CDR1 is LGHNA and CDR2 YNFKEQ. The ends lost 0 bases at V and 4 bases at J; junction bases unmatched: 12. CDR3 DNA: TGTGCCAGCAGCCAAGATTGGGATTGGCGGGAGCCGTACGAGCAGTACTTC. Its translation: CASSQDWDWREPYEQYF.

The V gene is TRBV29-1, the J gene TRBJ1-2, with D possibly being TRBD1 (6 bases). Germline CDR1 reads SQVTM; CDR2 reads ANQGSEA. V was pared by 3 bases and J by 6 bases, with 17 bases between. The CDR3 has 14 residues. The CDR3 loop is CSVDAGNRAHGYTF. The CDR3 region has the DNA TGCAGCGTTGATGCGGGTAACAGGGCTCATGGCTACACCTTC.

This sequence joins TRBV10-1 and TRBJ1-2; weak D call: TRBD1 (6 bases). This CDR3 contains 14 residues. CDR1 and CDR2 from the germline V gene are WNHNN and SYGVQD (reference sequence). V was pared by 8 bases and J by 7 bases, with 20 bases between. CDR3 DNA: TGCGCCAGCTCCCCCGCCGGGACACCGAGTGGCTACACCTTC. It codes for CASSPAGTPSGYTF.

The CDR3, as DNA: TGTGCCAGCAGCCAAGATAGGCTCCCTAGCGGGCACGACAATGAGCAGTTCTTC. It encodes CASSQDRLPSGHDNEQFF. V usage is TRBV14 and J usage is TRBJ2-1, with TRBD2 matching 8 bases. J gave up 5 bases and V 0 bases, and 12 bases lay outside the gene matches. Germline assignment: CDR1 SGHDN and CDR2 FVKESK. The CDR3 length is 18 residues.

CDR3 amino acids: CASSARGKRSTDTQYF. The CDR3 DNA reads TGTGCCAGCAGTGCCAGGGGGAAACGGAGCACAGATACGCAGTATTTT. The chain combines TRBV27 with TRBJ2-3; TRBD1 matches 7 bases. The CDR3 contains 16 residues. The ends lost 5 bases at V and 0 bases at J; junction bases unmatched: 8. Germline V gives CDR1 MNHEY, CDR2 SMNVEV (reference sequence).

This chain uses TRBV7-9 with TRBJ1-2; D remains unclear. The CDR3 spans 11 residues. The V gene lost 2 bases and the J gene lost 8 bases, with 6 bases spanning the gap. Germline V gives CDR1 SEHNR, CDR2 FQNEAQ (reference sequence). CDR3: CASSLKEGYTF. CDR3 sequence (DNA): TGTGCCAGCAGCTTAAAGGAGGGCTACACCTTC. The entire variable domain, with the rest obtained from reference TRBV7-9 and TRBJ1-2, is as follows: DTGVSQNPRHKITKRGQNVTFRCDPISEHNRLYWYRQTLGQGPEFLTYFQNEAQLEKSRLLSDRFSAERPKGSFSTLEIQRTEQGDSAMYLCASSLKEGYTFGSGTRLTVV.

V and J are TRBV19 and TRBJ2-7, with D tentatively TRBD2 (6 bases). The CDR3 loop spans 16 amino acids. V was shortened by 3 bases and J by 3 bases, with 18 bases between the two germline ends. The germline gives CDR1 LNHDA, CDR2 SQIVND (reference sequence). Here the CDR3 DNA reads TGTGCCAGTAGTATGGGATCGTCGGGACTCCACTACGAGCAGTACTTC. It is translated as CASSMGSSGLHYEQYF.